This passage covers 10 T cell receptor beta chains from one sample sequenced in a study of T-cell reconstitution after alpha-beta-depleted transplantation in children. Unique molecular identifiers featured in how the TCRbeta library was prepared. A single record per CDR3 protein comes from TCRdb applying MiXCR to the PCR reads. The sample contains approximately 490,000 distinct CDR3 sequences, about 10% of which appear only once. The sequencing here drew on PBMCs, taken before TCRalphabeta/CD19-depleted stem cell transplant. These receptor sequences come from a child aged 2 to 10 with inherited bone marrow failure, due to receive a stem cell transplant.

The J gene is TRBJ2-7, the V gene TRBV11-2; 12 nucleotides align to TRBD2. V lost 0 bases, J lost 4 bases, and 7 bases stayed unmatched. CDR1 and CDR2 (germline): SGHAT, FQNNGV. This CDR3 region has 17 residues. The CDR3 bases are TGTGCCAGCAGCTTAGAAAGCCCTCTAGCGGGAGGGTACGAGCAGTACTTC. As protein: CASSLESPLAGGYEQYF.

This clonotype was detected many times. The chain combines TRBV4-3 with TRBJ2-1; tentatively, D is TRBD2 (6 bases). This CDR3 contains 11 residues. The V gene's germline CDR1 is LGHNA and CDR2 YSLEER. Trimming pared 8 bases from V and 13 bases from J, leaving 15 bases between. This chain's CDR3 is CASGTSNSQFF. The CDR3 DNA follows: TGCGCCAGCGGAACTAGCAATTCCCAGTTCTTC.

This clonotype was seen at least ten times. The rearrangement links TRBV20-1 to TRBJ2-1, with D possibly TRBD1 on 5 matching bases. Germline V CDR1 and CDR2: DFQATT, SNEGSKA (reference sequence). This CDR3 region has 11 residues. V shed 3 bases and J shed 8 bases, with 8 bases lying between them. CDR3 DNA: TGCAGTGCTAGCAGGGTATATGAGCAGTTCTTC. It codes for CSASRVYEQFF.

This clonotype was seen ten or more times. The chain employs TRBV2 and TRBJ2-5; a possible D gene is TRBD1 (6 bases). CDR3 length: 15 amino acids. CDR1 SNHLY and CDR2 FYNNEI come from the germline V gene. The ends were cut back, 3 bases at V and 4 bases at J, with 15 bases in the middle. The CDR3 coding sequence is TGTGCCAGCAGTGAGGTTGCAGGGGCAGGAGAGACCCAGTACTTC. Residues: CASSEVAGAGETQYF. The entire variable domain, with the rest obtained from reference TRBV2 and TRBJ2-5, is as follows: EPEVTQTPSHQVTQMGQEVILRCVPISNHLYFYWYRQILGQKVEFLVSFYNNEISEKSEIFDDQFSVERPDGSNFTLKIRSTKLEDSAMYFCASSEVAGAGETQYFGPGTRLLVL.

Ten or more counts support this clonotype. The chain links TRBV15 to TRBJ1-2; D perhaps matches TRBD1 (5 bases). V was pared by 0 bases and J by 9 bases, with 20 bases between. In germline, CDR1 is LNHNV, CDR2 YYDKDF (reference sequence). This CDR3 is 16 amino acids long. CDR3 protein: CATSREARQTYSRYTF. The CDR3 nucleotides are TGTGCCACCAGCAGAGAGGCGAGACAGACCTATTCTCGCTACACCTTC.

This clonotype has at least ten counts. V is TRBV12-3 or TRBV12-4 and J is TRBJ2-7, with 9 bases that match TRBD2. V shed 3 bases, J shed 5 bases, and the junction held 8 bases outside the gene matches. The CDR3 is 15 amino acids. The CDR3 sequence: CASSLLAGMGDEQYF. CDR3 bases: TGTGCCAGCAGTTTGCTAGCGGGGATGGGGGACGAGCAGTACTTC.

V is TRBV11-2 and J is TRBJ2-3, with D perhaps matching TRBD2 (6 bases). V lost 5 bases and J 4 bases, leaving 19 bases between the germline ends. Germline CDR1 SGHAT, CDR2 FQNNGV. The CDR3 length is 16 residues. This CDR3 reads CASSRNRAGSADTQYF. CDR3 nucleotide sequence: TGTGCCAGCAGCCGAAATCGCGCGGGGTCGGCAGATACGCAGTATTTT.

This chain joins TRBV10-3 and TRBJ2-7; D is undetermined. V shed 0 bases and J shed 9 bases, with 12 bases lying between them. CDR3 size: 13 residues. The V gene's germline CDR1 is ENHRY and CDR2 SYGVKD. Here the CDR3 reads CAISESTGYAQYF. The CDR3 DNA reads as TGTGCCATCAGTGAGTCGACTGGGTATGCGCAGTACTTC.

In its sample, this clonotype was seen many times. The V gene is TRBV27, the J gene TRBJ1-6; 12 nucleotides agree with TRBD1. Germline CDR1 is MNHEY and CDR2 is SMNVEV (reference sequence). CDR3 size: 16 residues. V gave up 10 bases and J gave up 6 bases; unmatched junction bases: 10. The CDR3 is CATRTGTGGSNSPLHF. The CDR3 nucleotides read TGTGCCACCCGAACCGGGACAGGGGGCTCTAATTCACCCCTCCACTTT.

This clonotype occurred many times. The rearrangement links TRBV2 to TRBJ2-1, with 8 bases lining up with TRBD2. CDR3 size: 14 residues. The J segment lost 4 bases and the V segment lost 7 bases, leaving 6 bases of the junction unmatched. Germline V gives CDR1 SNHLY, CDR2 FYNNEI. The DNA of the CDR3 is TGTGCCAGCACCGGGACTAGGGAATACAATGAGCAGTTCTTC. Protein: CASTGTREYNEQFF.